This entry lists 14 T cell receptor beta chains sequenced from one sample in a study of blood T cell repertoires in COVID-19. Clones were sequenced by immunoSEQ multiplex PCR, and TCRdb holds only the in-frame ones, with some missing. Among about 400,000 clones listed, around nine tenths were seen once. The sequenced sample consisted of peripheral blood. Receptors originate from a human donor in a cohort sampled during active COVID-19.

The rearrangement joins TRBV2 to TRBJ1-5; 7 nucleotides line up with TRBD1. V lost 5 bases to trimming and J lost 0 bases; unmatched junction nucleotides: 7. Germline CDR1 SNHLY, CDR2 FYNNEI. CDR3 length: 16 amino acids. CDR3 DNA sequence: TGTGCCAGCAGTCGCAGGGGGTGGGATAGCAATCAGCCCCAGCATTTT. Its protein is CASSRRGWDSNQPQHF.

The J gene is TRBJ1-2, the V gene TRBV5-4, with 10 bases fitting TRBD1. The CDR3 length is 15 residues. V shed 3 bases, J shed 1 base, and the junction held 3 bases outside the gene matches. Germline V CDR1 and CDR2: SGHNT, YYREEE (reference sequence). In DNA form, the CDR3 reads TGTGCCAGCAGCTGGGGACAGGGGATTAACTATGGCTACACCTTC. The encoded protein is CASSWGQGINYGYTF.

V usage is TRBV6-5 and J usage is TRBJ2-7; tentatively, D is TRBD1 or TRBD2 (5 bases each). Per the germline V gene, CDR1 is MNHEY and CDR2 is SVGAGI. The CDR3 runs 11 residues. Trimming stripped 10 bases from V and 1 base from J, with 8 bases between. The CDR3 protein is CATRESYEQYF. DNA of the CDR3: TGTGCCACCAGGGAGTCCTACGAGCAGTACTTC.

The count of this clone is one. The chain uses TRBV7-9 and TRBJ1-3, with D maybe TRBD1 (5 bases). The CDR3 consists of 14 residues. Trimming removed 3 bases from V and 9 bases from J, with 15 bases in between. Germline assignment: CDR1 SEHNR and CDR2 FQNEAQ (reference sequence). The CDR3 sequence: CASSLGGDGRTIYF. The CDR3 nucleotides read TGTGCCAGCAGCTTGGGCGGGGACGGCCGCACCATATATTTT.

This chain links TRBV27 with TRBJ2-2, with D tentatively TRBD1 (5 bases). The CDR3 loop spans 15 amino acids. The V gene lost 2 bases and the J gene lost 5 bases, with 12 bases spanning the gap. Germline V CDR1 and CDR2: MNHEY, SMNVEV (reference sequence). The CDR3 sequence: CASSLDRGVTGELFF. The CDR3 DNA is TGTGCCAGCAGTTTAGATAGGGGTGTTACCGGGGAGCTGTTTTTT.

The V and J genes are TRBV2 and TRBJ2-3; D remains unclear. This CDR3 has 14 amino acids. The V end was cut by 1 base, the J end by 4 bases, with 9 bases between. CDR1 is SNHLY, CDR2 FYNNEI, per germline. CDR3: CASSEELASDTQYF. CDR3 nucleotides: TGTGCCAGCAGTGAAGAGTTGGCATCAGATACGCAGTATTTT. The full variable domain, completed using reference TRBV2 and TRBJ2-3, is EPEVTQTPSHQVTQMGQEVILRCVPISNHLYFYWYRQILGQKVEFLVSFYNNEISEKSEIFDDQFSVERPDGSNFTLKIRSTKLEDSAMYFCASSEELASDTQYFGPGTRLTVL.

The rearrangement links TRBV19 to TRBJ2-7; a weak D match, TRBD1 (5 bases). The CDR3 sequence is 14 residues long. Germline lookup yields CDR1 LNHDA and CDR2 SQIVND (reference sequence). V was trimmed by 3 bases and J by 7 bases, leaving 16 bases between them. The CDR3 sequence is CASSISQGSKEQYF. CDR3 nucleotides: TGTGCCAGTAGTATCTCTCAGGGCTCAAAGGAGCAGTACTTC.

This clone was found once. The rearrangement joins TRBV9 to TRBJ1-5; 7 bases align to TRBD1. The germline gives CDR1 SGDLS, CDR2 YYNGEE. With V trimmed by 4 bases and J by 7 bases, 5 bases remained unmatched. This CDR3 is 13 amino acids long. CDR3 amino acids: CASSPQGEQPQHF. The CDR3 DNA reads TGTGCCAGCAGCCCTCAGGGGGAACAGCCCCAGCATTTT.

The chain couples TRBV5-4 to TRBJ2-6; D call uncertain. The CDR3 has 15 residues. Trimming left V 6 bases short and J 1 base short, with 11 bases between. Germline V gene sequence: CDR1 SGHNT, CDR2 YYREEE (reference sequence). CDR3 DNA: TGTGCCAGCACCCCTCGAGAATCTGGGGCCAACGTCCTGACTTTC. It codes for CASTPRESGANVLTF.

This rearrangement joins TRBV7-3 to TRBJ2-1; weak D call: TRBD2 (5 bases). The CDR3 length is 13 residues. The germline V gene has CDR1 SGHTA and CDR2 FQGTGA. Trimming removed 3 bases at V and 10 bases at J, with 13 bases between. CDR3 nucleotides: TGTGCCAGCAGCTTCGACGTGTCGGGGGAGCAGTTCTTC. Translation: CASSFDVSGEQFF.

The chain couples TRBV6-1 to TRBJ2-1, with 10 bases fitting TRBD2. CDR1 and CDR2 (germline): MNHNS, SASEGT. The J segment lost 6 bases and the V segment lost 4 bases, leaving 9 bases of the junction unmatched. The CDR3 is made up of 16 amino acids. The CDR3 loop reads CASSVGTSVAANEQFF. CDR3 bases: TGTGCCAGCAGTGTGGGGACTAGCGTCGCTGCCAATGAGCAGTTCTTC.

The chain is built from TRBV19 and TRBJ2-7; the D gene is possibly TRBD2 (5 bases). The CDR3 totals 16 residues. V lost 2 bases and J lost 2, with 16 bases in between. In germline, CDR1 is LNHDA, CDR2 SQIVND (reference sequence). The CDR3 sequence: CASSISSGIETYEQYF. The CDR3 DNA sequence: TGTGCCAGTAGTATAAGTTCGGGAATTGAGACCTACGAGCAGTACTTC.

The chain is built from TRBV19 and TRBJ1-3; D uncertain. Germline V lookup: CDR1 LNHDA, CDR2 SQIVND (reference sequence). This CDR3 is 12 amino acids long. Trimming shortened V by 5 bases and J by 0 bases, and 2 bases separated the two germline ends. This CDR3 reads CASSLSGNTIYF. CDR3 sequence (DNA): TGTGCCAGTAGTCTCTCTGGAAACACCATATATTTT.

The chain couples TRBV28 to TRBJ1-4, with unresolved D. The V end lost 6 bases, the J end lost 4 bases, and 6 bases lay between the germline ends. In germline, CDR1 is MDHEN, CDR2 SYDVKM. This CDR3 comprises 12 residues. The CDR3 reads CASSPYNEKLFF. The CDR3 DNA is TGTGCCAGCAGCCCCTATAATGAAAAACTGTTTTTT.